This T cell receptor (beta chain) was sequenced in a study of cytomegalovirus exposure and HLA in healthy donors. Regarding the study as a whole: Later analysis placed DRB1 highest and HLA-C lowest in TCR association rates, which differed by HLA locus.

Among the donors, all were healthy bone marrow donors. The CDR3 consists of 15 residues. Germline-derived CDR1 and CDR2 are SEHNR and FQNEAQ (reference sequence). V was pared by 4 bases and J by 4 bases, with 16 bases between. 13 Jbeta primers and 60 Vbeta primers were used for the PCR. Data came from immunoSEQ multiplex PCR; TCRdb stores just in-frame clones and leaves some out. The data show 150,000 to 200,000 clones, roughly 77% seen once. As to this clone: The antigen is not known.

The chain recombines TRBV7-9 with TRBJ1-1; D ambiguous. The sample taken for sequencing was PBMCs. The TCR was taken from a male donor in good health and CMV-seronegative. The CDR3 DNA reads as TGTGCCAGCAGCTCCAGCAGACCGGAGGGCACTGAAGCTTTCTTT. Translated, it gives CASSSSRPEGTEAFF.